Shown below are 13 T cell receptor beta chains from a single sample sequenced in a study of OX40 agonist ivuxolimab in advanced cancers. Measured with immunoSEQ multiplex PCR; TCRdb has only the in-frame clones, and not every one. The repertoire consists of roughly 6,300 clones, with around four fifths occurring once and the leading ten covering around 25%. The sample consisted of CD4+ or CD8+ T cells sorted from blood, taken in a trial of the OX40 agonist ivuxolimab. These receptors were taken from an adult with an advanced solid tumor such as melanoma, head and neck, liver or kidney cancer.

V usage is TRBV2 and J usage is TRBJ2-7; 8 bases fit TRBD1. Losses at the gene ends were 6 bases for V and 1 base for J; bases not matched to a gene: 2. Germline V gene lookup returns CDR1 SNHLY and CDR2 FYNNEI. The CDR3 has 13 residues. In DNA form, the CDR3 reads TGTGCCAGCAGAGGACAGGGTTCCTACGAGCAGTACTTC. It specifies CASRGQGSYEQYF. The entire variable domain, with the rest obtained from reference TRBV2 and TRBJ2-7, is as follows: EPEVTQTPSHQVTQMGQEVILRCVPISNHLYFYWYRQILGQKVEFLVSFYNNEISEKSEIFDDQFSVERPDGSNFTLKIRSTKLEDSAMYFCASRGQGSYEQYFGPGTRLTVT.

This chain joins TRBV10-3 and TRBJ2-3, with TRBD2 identical over 8 bases. The CDR3 length is 17 residues. Germline CDR1 reads ENHRY; CDR2 reads SYGVKD. The junction had 11 bases not matched to a gene; V was cut back by 6 bases and J by 0 bases. CDR3 in amino acids: CAIRSATSAASTDTQYF. CDR3 sequence (DNA): TGTGCCATCAGGTCGGCGACTAGCGCTGCTAGCACAGATACGCAGTATTTT.

This chain uses TRBV10-2 with TRBJ2-3; TRBD1 matches 8 bases. V was clipped by 5 bases and J by 3 bases; unmatched bases: 4. The CDR3 is 14 residues long. The germline gives CDR1 WSHSY, CDR2 SAAADI. This CDR3 reads CASSRQGSTDTQYF. CDR3 sequence (DNA): TGCGCCAGCAGTAGACAGGGGAGTACAGATACGCAGTATTTT.

This chain uses TRBV28 with TRBJ2-1, with 11 bases identical to TRBD2. This CDR3 is built from 16 residues. Trimming cost V 4 bases and J 6 bases; bases outside gene matches: 8. From germline, CDR1 is MDHEN and CDR2 SYDVKM. CDR3 DNA: TGTGCCAGCAGTTCTAGTTGGACTAGCGGGCTCAATGAGCAGTTCTTC. This sequence encodes CASSSSWTSGLNEQFF.

This sequence joins TRBV19 and TRBJ1-1; possible D gene TRBD1, 6 bases. CDR3 length equals 13 residues. V lost 5 bases and J 4 bases, leaving 11 bases between the germline ends. Germline values: CDR1 LNHDA, CDR2 SQIVND (reference sequence). CDR3 DNA: TGTGCCAGTAGTCCAGGGGTGAGCACTGAAGCTTTCTTT. Translating it yields CASSPGVSTEAFF.

This clone was seen a single time. This chain connects TRBV5-1 to TRBJ2-7; maybe TRBD2 (5 bases). V lost 2 bases, J lost 0 bases, and 9 bases lay in between. The CDR3 spans 14 residues. The germline gives CDR1 SGHRS, CDR2 YFSETQ. CDR3 sequence reads: CASSFGISSYEQYF. The CDR3 nucleotides are TGCGCCAGCAGCTTCGGGATAAGCTCCTACGAGCAGTACTTC.

The chain uses TRBV6-5 and TRBJ2-3, with D unresolved. V dropped 0 bases and J dropped 4 bases, with 11 bases sitting between them. The CDR3 has 15 residues. The germline V gene encodes CDR1 MNHEY and CDR2 SVGAGI. Written as DNA, the CDR3 is TGTGCCAGCAGTTACTCAATAGGCAGCGCAGATACGCAGTATTTT. Translating gives CASSYSIGSADTQYF.

The chain couples TRBV9 to TRBJ2-1, with a possible D match to TRBD2 (5 bases). The germline V gene encodes CDR1 SGDLS and CDR2 YYNGEE. This CDR3 region has 15 residues. V gave up 4 bases and J gave up 8 bases, with 19 bases separating them. CDR3 sequence (DNA): TGTGCCAGCAGCCCCCCAGACCGAATCGGGGATGAGCAGTTCTTC. This sequence encodes CASSPPDRIGDEQFF.

This clone was recorded once. The V and J genes are TRBV7-2 and TRBJ1-1; D ambiguous. The CDR3 length is 16 residues. Germline CDR1 reads SGHTA; CDR2 reads FQGNSA. V was trimmed by 5 bases and J by 5 bases, leaving 21 bases between them. For the CDR3, the DNA is TGTGCCAGCAGCCCGGCTGACCTCCTGAGAGGGACTGAAGCTTTCTTT. It encodes CASSPADLLRGTEAFF.

The genes are TRBV7-2 and TRBJ1-5; 7 bases match TRBD1. Germline V gene lookup returns CDR1 SGHTA and CDR2 FQGNSA. The CDR3 is 15 residues long. The V segment lost 5 bases and the J segment 6 bases; nucleotides outside the gene matches: 10. CDR3 sequence reads: CASSPGTAVSQPQHF. The DNA for the CDR3 is TGTGCCAGCAGCCCGGGGACAGCCGTTTCTCAGCCCCAGCATTTT.

The rearrangement uses TRBV11-2 and TRBJ2-7; D is unresolved. CDR1 and CDR2 (germline): SGHAT, FQNNGV. This CDR3 contains 14 residues. V was shortened by 2 bases and J by 0 bases, with 8 bases between the two germline ends. DNA of the CDR3: TGTGCCAGCAGCTTAACAGTTTCCTCCTACGAGCAGTACTTC. This sequence encodes CASSLTVSSYEQYF.

The chain has TRBV29-1 and TRBJ2-2; D unclear. V was pared by 3 bases and J by 2 bases, with 4 bases between. CDR1 is SQVTM, CDR2 ANQGSEA, per germline. CDR3 length: 12 amino acids. Here the CDR3 reads CSVDLNTGELFF. CDR3 DNA sequence: TGCAGCGTTGACCTTAACACCGGGGAGCTGTTTTTT.

This rearrangement joins TRBV19 to TRBJ1-2; D gene uncertain. The germline V gene has CDR1 LNHDA and CDR2 SQIVND (reference sequence). This CDR3 has 10 residues. The V gene lost 5 bases and the J gene lost 5 bases, with 3 bases spanning the gap. The CDR3 loop is CASSGYGYTF. In nucleotides, the CDR3 is TGTGCCAGTAGTGGTTATGGCTACACCTTC.